Ten or more counts support the clone carrying this T cell receptor beta chain. This sample is drawn from a study of blood T cells in healthy people across ages. CDR3 length equals 15 residues. Germline V gene sequence: CDR1 SGHTA, CDR2 FQGNSA. Trimming took 3 bases from V and 7 from J; bases not matched to a gene: 5. Primers used in a second PCR of about 6 to 11 cycles were a sample-barcoded 5' primer and a J-beta primer mix. Using its own MiXCR run on the 5' RACE reads, TCRdb lists one record per CDR3 protein. In the table there are about 900,000 distinct CDR3 sequences, around 48% of which are singletons.

This sequence was found in a young man in good health. The chain recombines TRBV7-2 with TRBJ1-6; 8 bases agree with TRBD1. What was sequenced was blood. The CDR3 loop reads CASSLIRDRNSPLHF. The CDR3 DNA is TGTGCCAGCAGCTTGATCCGGGACAGGAATTCACCCCTCCACTTT. The full variable domain, in which reference TRBV7-2 and TRBJ1-6 provide the parts outside the CDR3, is GAGVSQSPSNKVTEKGKDVELRCDPISGHTALYWYRQSLGQGLEFLIYFQGNSAPDKSGLPSDRFSAERTGGSVSTLTIQRTQQEDSAVYLCASSLIRDRNSPLHFGNGTRLTVT.